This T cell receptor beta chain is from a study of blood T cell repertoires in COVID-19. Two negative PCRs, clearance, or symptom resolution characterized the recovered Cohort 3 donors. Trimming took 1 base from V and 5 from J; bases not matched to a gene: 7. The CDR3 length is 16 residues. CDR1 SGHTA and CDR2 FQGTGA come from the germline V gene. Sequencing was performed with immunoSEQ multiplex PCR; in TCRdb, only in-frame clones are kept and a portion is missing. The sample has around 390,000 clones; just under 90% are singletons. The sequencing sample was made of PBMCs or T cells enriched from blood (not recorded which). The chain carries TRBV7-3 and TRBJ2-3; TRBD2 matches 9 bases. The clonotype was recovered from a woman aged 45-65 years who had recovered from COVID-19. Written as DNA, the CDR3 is TGTGCCAGCAGCTTAATAGCGGGGGCCGTCATAGATACGCAGTATTTT. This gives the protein CASSLIAGAVIDTQYF.